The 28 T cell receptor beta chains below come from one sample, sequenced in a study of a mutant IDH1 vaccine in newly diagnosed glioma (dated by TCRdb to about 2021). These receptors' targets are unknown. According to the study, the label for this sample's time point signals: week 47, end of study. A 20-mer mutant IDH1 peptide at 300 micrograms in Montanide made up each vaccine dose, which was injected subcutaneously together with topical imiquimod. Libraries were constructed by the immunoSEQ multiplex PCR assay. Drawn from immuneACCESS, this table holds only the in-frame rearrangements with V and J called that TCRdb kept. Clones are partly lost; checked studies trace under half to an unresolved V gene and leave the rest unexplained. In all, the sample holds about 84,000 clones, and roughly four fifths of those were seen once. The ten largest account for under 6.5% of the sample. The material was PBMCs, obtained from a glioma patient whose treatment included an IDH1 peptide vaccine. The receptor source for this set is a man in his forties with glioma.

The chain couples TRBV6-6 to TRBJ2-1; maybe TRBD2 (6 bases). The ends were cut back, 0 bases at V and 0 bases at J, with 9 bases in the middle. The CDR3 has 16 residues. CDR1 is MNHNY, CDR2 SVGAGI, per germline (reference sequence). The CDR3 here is CASSYSGGSSYNEQFF. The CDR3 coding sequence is TGTGCCAGCAGTTACTCGGGGGGTAGCTCCTACAATGAGCAGTTCTTC.

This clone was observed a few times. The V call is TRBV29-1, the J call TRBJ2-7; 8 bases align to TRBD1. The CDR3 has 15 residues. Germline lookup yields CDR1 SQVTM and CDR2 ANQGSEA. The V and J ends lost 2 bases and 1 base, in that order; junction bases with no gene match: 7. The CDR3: CSVENPGQGSYEQYF. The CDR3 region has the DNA TGCAGCGTTGAAAACCCCGGACAGGGATCCTACGAGCAGTACTTC.

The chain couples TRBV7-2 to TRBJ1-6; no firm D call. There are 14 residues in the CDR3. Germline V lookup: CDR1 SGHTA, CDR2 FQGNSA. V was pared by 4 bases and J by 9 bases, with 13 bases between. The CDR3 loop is CASSSKVGLSPLHF. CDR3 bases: TGTGCCAGCAGCTCGAAGGTCGGCCTTTCACCCCTCCACTTT.

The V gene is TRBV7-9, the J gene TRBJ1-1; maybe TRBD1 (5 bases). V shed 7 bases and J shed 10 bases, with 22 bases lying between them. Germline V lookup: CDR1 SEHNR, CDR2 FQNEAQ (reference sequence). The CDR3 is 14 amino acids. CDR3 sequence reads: CASTNPGGGRSAFF. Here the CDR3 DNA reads TGTGCCAGCACCAACCCCGGGGGAGGGAGGTCAGCTTTCTTT.

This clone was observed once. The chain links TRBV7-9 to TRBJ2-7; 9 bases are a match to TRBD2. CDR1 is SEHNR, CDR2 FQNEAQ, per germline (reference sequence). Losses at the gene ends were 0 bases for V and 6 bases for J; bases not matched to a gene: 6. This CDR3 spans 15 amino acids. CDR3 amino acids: CASSLASGRRGEQYF. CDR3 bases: TGTGCCAGCAGCTTAGCTAGCGGGAGACGCGGCGAGCAGTACTTC.

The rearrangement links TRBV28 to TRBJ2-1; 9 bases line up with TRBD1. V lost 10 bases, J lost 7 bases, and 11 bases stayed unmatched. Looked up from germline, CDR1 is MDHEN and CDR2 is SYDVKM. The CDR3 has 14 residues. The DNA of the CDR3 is TGTGCCACCTCACTCGGGACAGGGAGGAATGAGCAGTTCTTC. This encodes CATSLGTGRNEQFF.

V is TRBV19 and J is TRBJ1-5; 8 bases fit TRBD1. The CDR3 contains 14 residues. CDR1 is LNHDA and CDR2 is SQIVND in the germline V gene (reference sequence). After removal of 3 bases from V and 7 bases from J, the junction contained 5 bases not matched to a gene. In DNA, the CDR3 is TGTGCCAGTAGTATCAGGGGGCCGGGACAGCCCCAGCATTTT. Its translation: CASSIRGPGQPQHF.

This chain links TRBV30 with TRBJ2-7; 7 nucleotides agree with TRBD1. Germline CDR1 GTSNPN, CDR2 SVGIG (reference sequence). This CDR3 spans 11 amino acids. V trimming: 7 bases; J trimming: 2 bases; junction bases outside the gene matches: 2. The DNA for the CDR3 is TGTGCCTCCAGGGGGACCTACGAGCAGTACTTC. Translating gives CASRGTYEQYF.

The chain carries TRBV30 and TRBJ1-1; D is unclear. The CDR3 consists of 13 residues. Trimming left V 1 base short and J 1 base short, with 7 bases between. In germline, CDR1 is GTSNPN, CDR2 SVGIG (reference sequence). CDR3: CAWSEEANTEAFF. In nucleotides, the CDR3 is TGTGCCTGGAGTGAGGAGGCGAACACTGAAGCTTTCTTT.

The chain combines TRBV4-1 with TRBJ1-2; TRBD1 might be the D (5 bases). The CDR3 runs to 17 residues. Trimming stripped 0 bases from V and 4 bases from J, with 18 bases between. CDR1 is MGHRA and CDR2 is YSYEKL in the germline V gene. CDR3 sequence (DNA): TGCGCCAGCAGCCAAGATAGAGGGGCGCAGTCAGGCTATGGCTACACCTTC. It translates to CASSQDRGAQSGYGYTF.

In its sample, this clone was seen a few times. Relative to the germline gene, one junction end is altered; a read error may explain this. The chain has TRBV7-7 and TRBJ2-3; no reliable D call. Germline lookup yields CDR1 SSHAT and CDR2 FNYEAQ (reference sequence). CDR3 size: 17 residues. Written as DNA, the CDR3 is TGTGCTAGCAGCTTAGGAAACGGGCCTTTGGGAACAGATACGCAGTATTTT. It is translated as CASSLGNGPLGTDTQYF.

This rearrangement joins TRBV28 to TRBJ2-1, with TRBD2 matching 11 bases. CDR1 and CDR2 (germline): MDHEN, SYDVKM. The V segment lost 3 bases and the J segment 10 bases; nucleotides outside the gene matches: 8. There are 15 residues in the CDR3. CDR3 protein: CASSFRSSGGTEQFF. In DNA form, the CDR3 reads TGTGCCAGCAGTTTTCGGTCTAGCGGGGGGACGGAGCAGTTCTTC.

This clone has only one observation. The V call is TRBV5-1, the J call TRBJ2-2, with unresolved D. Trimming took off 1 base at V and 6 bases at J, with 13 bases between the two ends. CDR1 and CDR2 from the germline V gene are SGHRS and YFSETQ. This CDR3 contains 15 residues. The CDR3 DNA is TGCGCCAGCAGCTTGTTTTTGGGAATCGCCGGGGAGCTGTTTTTT. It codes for CASSLFLGIAGELFF.

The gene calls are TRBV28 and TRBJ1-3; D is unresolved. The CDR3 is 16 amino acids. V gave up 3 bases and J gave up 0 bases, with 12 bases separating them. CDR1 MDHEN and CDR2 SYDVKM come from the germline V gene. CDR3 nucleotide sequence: TGTGCCAGCAGTTTGAAGGCTCTCAGCTCTGGAAACACCATATATTTT. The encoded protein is CASSLKALSSGNTIYF.

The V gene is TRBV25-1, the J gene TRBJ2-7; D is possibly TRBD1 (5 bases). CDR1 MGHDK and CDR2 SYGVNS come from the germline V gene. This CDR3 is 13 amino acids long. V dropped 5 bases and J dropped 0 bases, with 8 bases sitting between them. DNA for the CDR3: TGTGCCAGCAGTTTGACAGACTCCTACGAGCAGTACTTC. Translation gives CASSLTDSYEQYF.

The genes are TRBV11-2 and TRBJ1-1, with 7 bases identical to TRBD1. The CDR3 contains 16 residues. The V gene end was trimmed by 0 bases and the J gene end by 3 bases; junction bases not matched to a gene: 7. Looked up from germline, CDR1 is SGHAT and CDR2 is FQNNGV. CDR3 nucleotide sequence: TGTGCCAGCAGCTTAGATAAGAAGGGGGCGTACACTGAAGCTTTCTTT. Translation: CASSLDKKGAYTEAFF.

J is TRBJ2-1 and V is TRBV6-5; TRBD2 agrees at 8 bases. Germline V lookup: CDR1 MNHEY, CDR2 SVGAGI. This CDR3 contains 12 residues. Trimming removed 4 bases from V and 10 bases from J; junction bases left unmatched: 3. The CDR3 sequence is CASSFSGAEQFF. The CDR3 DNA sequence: TGTGCCAGCAGTTTTAGCGGGGCCGAGCAGTTCTTC.

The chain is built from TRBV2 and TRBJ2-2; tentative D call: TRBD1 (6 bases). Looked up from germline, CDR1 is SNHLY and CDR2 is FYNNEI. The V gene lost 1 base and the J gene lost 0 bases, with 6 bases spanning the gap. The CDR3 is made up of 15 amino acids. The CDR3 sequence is CASSEDRANTGELFF. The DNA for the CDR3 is TGTGCCAGCAGTGAAGACAGGGCGAACACCGGGGAGCTGTTTTTT.

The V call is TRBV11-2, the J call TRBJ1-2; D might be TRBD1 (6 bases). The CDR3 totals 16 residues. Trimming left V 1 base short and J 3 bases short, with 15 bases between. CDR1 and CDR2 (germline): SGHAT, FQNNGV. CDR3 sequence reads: CASSLVRGSGDYGYTF. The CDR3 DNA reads TGTGCCAGCAGCTTAGTTAGGGGGTCGGGGGACTATGGCTACACCTTC.

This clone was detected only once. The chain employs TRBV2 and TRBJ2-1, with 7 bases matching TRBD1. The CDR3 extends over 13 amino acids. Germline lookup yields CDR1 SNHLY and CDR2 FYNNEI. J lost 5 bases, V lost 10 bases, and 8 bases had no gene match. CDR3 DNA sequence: TGTGCCACTACGGGACAGCAAAACAATGAGCAGTTCTTC. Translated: CATTGQQNNEQFF.

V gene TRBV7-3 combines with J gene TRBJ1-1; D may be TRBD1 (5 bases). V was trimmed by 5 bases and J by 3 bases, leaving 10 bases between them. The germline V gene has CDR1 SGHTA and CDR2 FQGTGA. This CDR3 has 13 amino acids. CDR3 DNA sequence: TGTGCCAGCAGCATGGGGCGGTACACTGAAGCTTTCTTT. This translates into CASSMGRYTEAFF.

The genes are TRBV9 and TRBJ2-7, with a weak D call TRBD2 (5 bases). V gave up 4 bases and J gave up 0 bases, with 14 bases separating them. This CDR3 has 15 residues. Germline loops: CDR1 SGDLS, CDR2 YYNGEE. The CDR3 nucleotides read TGTGCCAGCAGCCCTAGCCCCAGCATCTCCTACGAGCAGTACTTC. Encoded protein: CASSPSPSISYEQYF.

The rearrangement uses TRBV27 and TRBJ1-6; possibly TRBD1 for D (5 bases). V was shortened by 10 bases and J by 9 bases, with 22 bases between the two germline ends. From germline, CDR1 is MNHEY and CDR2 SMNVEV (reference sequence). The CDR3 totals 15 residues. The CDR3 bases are TGTGCCACCTCAAGGCAGGGCCAGGGTAGTTCACCCCTCCACTTT. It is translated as CATSRQGQGSSPLHF.

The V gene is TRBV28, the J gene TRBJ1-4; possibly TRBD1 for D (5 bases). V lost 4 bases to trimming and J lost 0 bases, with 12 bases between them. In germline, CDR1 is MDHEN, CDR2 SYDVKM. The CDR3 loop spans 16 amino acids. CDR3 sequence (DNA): TGTGCCAGCAGTTATTACCTCAGGGCAACTAATGAAAAACTGTTTTTT. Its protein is CASSYYLRATNEKLFF.

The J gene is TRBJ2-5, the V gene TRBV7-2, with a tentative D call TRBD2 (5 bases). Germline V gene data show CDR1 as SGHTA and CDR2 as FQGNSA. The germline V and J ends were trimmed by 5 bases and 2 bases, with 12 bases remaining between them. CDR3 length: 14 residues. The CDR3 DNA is TGTGCCAGCAGCAAACCCGGGAATCAAGAGACCCAGTACTTC. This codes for CASSKPGNQETQYF.

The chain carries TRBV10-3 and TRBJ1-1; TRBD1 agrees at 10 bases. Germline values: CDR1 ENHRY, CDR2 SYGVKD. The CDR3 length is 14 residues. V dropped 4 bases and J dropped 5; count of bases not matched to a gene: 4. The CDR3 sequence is CAISGQGAGTEAFF. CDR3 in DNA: TGTGCCATCAGTGGACAGGGGGCAGGGACTGAAGCTTTCTTT.

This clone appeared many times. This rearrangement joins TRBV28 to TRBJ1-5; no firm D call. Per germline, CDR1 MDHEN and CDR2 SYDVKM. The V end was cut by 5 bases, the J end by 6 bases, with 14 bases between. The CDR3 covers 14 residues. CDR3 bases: TGTGCCAGCAGTATAGCCCCGGCGGGTCAGCCCCAGCATTTT. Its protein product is CASSIAPAGQPQHF.

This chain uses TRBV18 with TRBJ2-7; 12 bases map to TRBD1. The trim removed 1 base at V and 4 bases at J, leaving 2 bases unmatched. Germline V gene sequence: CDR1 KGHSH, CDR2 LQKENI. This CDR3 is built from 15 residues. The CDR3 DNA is TGTGCCAGCTCACCACGGGACAGGGGGCGGTACGAGCAGTACTTC. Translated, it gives CASSPRDRGRYEQYF.